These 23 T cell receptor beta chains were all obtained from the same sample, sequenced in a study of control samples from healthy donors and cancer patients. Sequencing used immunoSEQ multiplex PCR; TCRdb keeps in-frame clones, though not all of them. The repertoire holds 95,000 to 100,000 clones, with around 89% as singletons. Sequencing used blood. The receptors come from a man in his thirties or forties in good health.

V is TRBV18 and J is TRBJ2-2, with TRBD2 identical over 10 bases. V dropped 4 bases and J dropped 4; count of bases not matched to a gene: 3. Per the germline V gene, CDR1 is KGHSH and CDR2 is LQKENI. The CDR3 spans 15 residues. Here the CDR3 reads CASSQRLAGTGELFF. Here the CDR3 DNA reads TGTGCCAGCTCACAAAGACTAGCGGGCACCGGGGAGCTGTTTTTT.

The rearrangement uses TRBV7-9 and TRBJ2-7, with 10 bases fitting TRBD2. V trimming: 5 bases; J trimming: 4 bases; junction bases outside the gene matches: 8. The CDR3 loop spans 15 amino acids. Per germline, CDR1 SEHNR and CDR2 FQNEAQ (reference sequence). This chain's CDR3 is CASSHGLADRYEQYF. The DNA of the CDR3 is TGTGCCAGCAGCCATGGACTAGCGGATAGATACGAGCAGTACTTC.

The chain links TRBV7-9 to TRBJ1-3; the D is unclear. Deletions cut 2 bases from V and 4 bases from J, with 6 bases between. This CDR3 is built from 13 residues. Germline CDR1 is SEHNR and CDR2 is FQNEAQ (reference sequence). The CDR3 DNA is TGTGCCAGCAGCTTACAATCCGGAAACACCATATATTTT. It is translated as CASSLQSGNTIYF.

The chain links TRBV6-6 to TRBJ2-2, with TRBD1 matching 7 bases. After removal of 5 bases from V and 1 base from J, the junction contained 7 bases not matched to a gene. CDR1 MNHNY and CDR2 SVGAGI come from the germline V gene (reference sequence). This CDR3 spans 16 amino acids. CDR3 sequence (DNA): TGTGCCAGCAGTCGAGGGGGCGCAGGGAACACCGGGGAGCTGTTTTTT. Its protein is CASSRGGAGNTGELFF.

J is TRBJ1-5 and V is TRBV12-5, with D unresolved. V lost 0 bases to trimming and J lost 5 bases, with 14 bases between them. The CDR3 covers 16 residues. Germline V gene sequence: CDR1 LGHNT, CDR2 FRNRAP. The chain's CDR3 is CASGLVLPREDQPQHF. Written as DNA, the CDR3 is TGTGCTAGTGGTTTGGTTCTACCGAGAGAGGATCAGCCCCAGCATTTT.

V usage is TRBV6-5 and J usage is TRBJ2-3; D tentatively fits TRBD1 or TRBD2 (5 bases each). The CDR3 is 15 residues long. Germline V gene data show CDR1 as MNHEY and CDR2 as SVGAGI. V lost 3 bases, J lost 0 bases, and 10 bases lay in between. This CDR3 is CASSYNGGSTDTQYF. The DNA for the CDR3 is TGTGCCAGCAGTTATAATGGGGGAAGCACAGATACGCAGTATTTT.

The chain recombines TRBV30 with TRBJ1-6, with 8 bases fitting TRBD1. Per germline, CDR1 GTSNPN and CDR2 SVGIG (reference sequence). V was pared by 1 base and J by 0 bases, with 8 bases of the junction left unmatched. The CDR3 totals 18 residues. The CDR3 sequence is CAWSGGTGGSSYNSPLHF. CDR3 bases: TGTGCCTGGAGTGGTGGGACAGGCGGAAGCTCCTATAATTCACCCCTCCACTTT.

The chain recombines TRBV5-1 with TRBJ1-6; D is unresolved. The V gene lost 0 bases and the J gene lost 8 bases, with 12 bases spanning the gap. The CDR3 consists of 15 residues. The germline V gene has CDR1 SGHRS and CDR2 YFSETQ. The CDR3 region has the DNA TGCGCCAGCAGCTTGGGGCCGGGAAGAGATTCACCCCTCCACTTT. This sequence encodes CASSLGPGRDSPLHF.

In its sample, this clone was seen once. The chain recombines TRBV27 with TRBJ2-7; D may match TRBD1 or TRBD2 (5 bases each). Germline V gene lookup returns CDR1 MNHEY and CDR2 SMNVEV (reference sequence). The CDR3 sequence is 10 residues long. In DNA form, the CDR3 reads TGTGTAACGGGGCCCCTCCAGCAGTACGTC. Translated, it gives CVTGPLQQYV.

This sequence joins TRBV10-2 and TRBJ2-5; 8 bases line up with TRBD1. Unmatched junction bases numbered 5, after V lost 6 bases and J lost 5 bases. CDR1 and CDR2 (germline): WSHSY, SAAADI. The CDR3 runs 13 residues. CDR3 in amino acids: CASSVDRAETQYF. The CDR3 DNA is TGCGCCAGCAGCGTGGACAGGGCCGAGACCCAGTACTTC.

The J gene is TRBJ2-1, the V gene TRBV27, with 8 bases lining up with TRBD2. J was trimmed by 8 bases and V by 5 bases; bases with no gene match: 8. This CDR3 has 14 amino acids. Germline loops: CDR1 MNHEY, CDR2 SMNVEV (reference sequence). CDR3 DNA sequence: TGTGCCAGCAGTGGGACTAGGCTGGTCCATGAGCAGTTCTTC. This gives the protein CASSGTRLVHEQFF.

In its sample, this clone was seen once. CDR3 residues: CASSLFGQAVGPGNTIYF. The CDR3 DNA reads TGTGCCAGCAGCTTGTTCGGACAGGCCGTCGGACCTGGAAACACCATATATTTT. The chain combines TRBV11-2 with TRBJ1-3; 7 bases agree with TRBD1. This CDR3 has 18 amino acids. V was pared by 3 bases and J by 2 bases, with 13 bases of the junction left unmatched. Germline V gives CDR1 SGHAT, CDR2 FQNNGV.

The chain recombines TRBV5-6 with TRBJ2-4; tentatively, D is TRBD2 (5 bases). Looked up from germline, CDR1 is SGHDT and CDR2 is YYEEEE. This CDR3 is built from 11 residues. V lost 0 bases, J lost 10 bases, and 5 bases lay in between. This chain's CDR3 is CASSLGGIQYF. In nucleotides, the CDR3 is TGTGCCAGCAGCTTGGGAGGGATTCAGTACTTC.

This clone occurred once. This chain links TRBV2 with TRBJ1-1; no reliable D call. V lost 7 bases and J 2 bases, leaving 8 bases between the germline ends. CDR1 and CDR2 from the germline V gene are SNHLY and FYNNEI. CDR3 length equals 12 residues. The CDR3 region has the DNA TGTGCCAGCATCTCCCCAAACACTGAAGCTTTCTTT. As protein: CASISPNTEAFF.

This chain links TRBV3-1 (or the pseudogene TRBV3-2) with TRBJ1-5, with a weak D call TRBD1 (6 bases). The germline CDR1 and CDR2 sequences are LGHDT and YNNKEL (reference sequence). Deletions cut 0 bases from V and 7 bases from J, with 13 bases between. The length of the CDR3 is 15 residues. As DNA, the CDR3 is TGTGCCAGCAGCCAAGATCCGGGGGCAAGGCAGCCCCAGCATTTT. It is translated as CASSQDPGARQPQHF.

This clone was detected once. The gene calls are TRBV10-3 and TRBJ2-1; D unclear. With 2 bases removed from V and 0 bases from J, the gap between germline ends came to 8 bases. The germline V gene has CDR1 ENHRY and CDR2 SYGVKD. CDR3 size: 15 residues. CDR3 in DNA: TGTGCCATCAGTGAGAGCTATACCTCCTACAATGAGCAGTTCTTC. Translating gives CAISESYTSYNEQFF.

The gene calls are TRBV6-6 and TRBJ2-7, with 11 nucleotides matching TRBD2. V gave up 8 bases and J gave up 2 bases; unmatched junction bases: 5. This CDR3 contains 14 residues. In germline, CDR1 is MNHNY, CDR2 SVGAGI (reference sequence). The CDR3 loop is CASEGTSGTYEQYF. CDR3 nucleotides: TGTGCCAGCGAAGGGACTAGCGGTACCTACGAGCAGTACTTC.

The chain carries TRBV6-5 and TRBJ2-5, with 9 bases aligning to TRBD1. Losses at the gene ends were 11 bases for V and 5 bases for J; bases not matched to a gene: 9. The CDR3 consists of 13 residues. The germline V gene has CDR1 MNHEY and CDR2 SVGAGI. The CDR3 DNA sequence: TGTGCCGGGAGAACAGGGGGCTATGAGACCCAGTACTTC. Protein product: CAGRTGGYETQYF.

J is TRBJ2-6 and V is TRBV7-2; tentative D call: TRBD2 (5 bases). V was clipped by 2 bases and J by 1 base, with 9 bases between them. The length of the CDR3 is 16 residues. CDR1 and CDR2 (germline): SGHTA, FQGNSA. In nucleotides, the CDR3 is TGTGCCAGCAGCTTAACTAGATCGTCTGGGGCCAACGTCCTGACTTTC. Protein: CASSLTRSSGANVLTF.

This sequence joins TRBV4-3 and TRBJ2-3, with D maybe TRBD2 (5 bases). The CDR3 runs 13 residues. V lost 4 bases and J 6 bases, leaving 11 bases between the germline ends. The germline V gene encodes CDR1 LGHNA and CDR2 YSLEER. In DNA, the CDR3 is TGCGCCAGCAGCCCCTTCTCGGGGGATACGCAGTATTTT. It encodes CASSPFSGDTQYF.

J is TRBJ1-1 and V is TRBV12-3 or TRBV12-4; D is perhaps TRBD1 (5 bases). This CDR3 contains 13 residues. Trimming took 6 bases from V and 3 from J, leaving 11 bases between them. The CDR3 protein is CASRTAGYTEAFF. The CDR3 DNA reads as TGTGCCAGCAGAACTGCAGGGTACACTGAAGCTTTCTTT.

The CDR3 DNA is TGTGCCAGCAGTGCGGACAGGGGTGGCAATCAGCCCCAGCATTTT. This encodes CASSADRGGNQPQHF. This chain joins TRBV2 and TRBJ1-5; 9 bases agree with TRBD1. Germline V gives CDR1 SNHLY, CDR2 FYNNEI. The CDR3 consists of 15 residues. V lost 4 bases and J lost 2; bases outside the gene matches: 3.

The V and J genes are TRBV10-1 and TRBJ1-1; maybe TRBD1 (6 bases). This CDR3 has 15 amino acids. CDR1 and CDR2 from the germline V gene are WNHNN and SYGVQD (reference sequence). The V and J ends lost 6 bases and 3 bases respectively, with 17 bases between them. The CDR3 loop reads CASRLPRGRDTEAFF. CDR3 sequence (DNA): TGCGCCAGCAGGCTTCCCAGGGGTAGGGACACTGAAGCTTTCTTT.